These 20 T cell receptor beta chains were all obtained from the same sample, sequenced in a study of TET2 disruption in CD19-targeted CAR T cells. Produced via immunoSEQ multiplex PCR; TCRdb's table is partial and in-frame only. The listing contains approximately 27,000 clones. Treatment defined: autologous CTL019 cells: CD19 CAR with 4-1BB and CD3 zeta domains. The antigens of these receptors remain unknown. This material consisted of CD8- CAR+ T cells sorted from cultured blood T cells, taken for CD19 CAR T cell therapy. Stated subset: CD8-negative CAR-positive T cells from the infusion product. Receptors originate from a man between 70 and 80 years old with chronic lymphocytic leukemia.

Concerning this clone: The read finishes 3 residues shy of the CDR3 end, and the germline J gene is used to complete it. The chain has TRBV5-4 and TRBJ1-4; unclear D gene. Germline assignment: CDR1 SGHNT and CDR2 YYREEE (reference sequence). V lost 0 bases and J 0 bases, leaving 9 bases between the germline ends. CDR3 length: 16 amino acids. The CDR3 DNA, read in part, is TGTGCCAGCAGCTTGGGGGCCGGTGCAACTAATGAAAAA. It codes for CASSLGAGATNEK. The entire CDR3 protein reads CASSLGAGATNEKLFF.

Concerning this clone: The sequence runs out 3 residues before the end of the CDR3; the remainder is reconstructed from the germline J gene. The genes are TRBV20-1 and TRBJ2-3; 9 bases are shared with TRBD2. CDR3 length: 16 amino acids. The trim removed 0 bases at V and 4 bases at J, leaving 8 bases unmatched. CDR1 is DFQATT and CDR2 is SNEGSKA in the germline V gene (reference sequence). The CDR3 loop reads CSARDFGRGGADTQYF. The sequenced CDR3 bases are TGCAGTGCTAGAGATTTTGGGCGCGGGGGGGCAGATACG.

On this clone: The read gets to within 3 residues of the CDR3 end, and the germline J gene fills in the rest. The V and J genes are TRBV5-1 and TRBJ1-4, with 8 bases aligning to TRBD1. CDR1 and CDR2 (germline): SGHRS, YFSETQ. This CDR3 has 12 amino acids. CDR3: CASSPQQGELFF. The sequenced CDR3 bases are TGCGCCAGCAGCCCGCAACAGGGGGAA.

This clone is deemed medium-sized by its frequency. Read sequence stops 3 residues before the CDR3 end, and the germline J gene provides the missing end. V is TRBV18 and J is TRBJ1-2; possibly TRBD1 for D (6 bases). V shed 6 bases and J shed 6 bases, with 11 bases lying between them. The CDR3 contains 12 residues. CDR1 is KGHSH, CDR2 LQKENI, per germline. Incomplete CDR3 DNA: TGTGCCAGCTCGGAGGGGGTGGATGGC. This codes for CASSEGVDG. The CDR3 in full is CASSEGVDGYTF.

The CDR3: CASSHRLGGAPDTQYF. The sequenced CDR3 bases are TGTGCCAGCAGCCACCGCCTCGGGGGGGCGCCAGATACG. V is TRBV6-2 or TRBV6-3 and J is TRBJ2-3; TRBD2 aligns across 8 bases. Sequencing ends 3 residues short of the CDR3 end; the germline J gene provides the rest. The junction had 12 bases not matched to a gene; V was cut back by 6 bases and J by 4 bases. The germline V gene encodes CDR1 MNHEY and CDR2 SVGEGT. There are 16 residues in the CDR3.

This CDR3 is CASSQGEPYSNQPQYF. CDR3 DNA, as far as it was read: TGTGCCAGCAGCCAGGGTGAACCGTATAGCAATCAGCCT. The rearrangement links TRBV3-1 (or the pseudogene TRBV3-2) to TRBJ2-4; no reliable D call. Sequencing ends 3 residues short of the CDR3 end; the germline J gene provides the rest. This CDR3 is 16 amino acids long. The germline gives CDR1 LGHDT, CDR2 YNNKEL (reference sequence).

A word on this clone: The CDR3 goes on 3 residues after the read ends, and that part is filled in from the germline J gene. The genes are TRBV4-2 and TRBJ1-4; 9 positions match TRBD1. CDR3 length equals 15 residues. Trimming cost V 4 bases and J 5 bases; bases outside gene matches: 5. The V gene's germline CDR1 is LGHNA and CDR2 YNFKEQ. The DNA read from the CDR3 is TGTGCCAGCAGCCCGAGTGGGACAGGGAATGAAAAA. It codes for CASSPSGTGNEK. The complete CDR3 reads CASSPSGTGNEKLFF.

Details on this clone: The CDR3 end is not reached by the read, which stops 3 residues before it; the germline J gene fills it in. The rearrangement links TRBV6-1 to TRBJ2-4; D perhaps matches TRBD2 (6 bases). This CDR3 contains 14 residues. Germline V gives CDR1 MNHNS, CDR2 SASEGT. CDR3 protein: CASSEGGFGGGQYF. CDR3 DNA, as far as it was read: TGTGCCAGCAGTGAGGGAGGTTTCGGGGGAGGT.

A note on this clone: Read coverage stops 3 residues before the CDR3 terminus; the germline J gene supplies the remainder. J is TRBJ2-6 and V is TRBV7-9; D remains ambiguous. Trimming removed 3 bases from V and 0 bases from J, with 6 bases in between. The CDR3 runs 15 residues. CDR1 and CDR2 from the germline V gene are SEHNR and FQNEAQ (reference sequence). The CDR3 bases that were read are TGTGCCAGCAGCTTCTGGCTCTCTGGGGCCAACGTC. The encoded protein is CASSFWLSGANV. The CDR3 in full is CASSFWLSGANVLTF.

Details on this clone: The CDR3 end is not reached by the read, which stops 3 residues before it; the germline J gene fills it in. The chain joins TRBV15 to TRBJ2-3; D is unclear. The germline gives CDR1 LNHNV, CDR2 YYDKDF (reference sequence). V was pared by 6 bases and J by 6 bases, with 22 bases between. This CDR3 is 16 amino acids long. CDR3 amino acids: CATSPSPGSPGDTQYF. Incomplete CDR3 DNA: TGTGCCACCAGTCCCAGCCCCGGGTCCCCTGGGGATACG. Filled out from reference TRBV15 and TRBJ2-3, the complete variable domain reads DAMVIQNPRYQVTQFGKPVTLSCSQTLNHNVMYWYQQKSSQAPKLLFHYYDKDFNNEADTPDNFQSRRPNTSFCFLDIRSPGLGDTAMYLCATSPSPGSPGDTQYFGPGTRLTVL.

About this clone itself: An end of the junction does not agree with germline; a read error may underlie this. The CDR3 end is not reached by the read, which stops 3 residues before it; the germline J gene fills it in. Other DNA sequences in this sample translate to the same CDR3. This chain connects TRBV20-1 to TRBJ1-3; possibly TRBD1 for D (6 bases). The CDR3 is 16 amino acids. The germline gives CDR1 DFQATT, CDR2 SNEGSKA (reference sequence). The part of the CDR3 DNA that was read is TGCAGTGCTAGAGCGACATTCAGGGGCTCTGGAAACACG. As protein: CSARATFRGSGNT. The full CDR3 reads CSARATFRGSGNTIYF.

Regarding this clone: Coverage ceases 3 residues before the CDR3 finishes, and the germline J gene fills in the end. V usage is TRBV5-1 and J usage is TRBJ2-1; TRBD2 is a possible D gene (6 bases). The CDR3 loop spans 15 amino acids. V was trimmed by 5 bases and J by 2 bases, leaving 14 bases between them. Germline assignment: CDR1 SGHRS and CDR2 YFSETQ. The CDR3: CASSPRERTYNEQFF. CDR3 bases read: TGCGCCAGCAGTCCGCGGGAACGGACCTACAATGAG.

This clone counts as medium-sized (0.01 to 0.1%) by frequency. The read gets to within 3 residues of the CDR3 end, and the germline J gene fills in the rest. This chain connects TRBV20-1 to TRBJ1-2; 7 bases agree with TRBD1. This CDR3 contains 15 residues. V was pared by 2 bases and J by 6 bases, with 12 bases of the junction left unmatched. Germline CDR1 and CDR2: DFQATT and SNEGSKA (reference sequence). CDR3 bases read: TGCAGTGCTAGAAACTTAGGAGGAGGGGGCGATGGC. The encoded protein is CSARNLGGGGDG. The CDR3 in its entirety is CSARNLGGGGDGYTF.

The sequenced CDR3 bases are TGCAGTGCACAAGGGAGTCGAGGGGCCTACGAG. Encoded protein: CSAQGSRGAYE. The whole CDR3 protein is CSAQGSRGAYEQYF. V gene TRBV20-1 combines with J gene TRBJ2-7; possibly TRBD1 or TRBD2 for D (5 bases each). The read ends 3 residues before the CDR3 terminus; that terminus is restored from the germline J gene. Looked up from germline, CDR1 is DFQATT and CDR2 is SNEGSKA (reference sequence). The V gene lost 6 bases and the J gene lost 2 bases, with 17 bases spanning the gap. CDR3 length equals 14 residues.

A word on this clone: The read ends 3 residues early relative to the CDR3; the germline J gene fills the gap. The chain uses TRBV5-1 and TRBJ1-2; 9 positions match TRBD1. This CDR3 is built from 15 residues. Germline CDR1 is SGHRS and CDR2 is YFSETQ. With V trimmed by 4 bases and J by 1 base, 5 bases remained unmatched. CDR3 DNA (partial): TGCGCCAGCAGCGCTGAGGGACAGGGTAACTATGGC. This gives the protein CASSAEGQGNYG. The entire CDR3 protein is CASSAEGQGNYGYTF.

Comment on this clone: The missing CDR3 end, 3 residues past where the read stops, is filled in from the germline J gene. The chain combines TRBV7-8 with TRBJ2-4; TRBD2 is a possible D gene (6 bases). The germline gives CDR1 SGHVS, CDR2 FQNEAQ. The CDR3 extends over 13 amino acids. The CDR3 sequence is CASSLGGDQPQYF. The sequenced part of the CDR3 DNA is TGTGCCAGCAGCTTAGGGGGGGATCAGCCT.

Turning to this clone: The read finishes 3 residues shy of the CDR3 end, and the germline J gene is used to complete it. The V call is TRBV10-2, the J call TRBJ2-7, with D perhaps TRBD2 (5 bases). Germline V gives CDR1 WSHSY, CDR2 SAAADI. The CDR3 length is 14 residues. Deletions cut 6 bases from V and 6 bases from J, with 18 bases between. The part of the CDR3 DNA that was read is TGCGCCAGCAGGGAAGGGCTGGAGGTGGGCGAG. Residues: CASREGLEVGE. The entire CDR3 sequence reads CASREGLEVGEQYF.

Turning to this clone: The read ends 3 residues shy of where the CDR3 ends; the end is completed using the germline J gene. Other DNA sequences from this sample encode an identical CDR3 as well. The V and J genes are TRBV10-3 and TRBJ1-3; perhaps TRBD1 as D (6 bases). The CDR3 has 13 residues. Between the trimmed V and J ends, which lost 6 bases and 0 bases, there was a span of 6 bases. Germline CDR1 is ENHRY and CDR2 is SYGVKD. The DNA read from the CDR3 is TGTGCCATCAGGGACAGCTCTGGAAACACC. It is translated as CAIRDSSGNT. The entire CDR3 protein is CAIRDSSGNTIYF.

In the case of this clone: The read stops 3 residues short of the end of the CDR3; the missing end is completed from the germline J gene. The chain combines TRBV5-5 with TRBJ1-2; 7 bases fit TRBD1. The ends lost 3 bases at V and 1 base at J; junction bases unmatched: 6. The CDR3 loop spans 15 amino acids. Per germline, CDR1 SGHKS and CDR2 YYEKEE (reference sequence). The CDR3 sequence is CASSSVDRVNYGYTF. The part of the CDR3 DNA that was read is TGTGCCAGCAGCTCCGTTGACAGGGTTAACTATGGC.

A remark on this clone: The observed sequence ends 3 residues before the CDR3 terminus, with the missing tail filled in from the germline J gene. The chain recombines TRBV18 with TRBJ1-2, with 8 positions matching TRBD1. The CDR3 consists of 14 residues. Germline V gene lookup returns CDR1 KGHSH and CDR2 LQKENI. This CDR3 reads CASSPGTTGDDYTF. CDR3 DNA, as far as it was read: TGTGCCAGCTCACCGGGAACGACAGGGGATGAC.